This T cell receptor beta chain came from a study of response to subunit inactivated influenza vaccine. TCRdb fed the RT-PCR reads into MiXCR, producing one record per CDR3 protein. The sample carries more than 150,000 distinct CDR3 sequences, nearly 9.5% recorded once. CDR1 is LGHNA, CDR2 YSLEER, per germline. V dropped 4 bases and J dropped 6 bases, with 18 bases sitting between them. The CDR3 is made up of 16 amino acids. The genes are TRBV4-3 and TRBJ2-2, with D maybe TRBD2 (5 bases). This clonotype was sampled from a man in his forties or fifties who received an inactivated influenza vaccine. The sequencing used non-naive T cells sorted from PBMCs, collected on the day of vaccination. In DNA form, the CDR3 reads TGCGCCAGCAGCCCATCAGCGGATCTTTCCGCCGGGGAGCTGTTTTTT. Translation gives CASSPSADLSAGELFF.